Included here is one TCR beta chain sequence, with context. Via MiXCR, TCRdb re-called the reads, giving one row per CDR3 protein. The profile shows hundreds of thousands of distinct CDR3 sequences, 11% of them singletons. The sample comes from a study of T cell repertoires in cytomegalovirus infection. The sequence derives from a human donor in good health (CMV status not recorded). Some clones in this sample may be carry-over from other donors' samples. Input material: PBMCs.

Here the CDR3 reads CSAARLAGGGTGELFF. The CDR3 DNA follows: TGCAGTGCTGCTCGACTAGCGGGGGGGGGCACCGGGGAGCTGTTTTTT. The chain combines TRBV20-1 with TRBJ2-2; 14 bases are shared with TRBD2. Trimming took 5 bases from V and 4 from J; bases not matched to a gene: 6. The germline V gene encodes CDR1 DFQATT and CDR2 SNEGSKA (reference sequence). This CDR3 contains 16 residues.